This T cell receptor (beta chain) was documented in a study of blood T cell repertoires in COVID-19. Study background: Acute and convalescent COVID-19 samples came from the United States, Italy and Spain.

CDR3 length: 13 amino acids. Germline V lookup: CDR1 LNHNV, CDR2 YYDKDF (reference sequence). Trimming took 0 bases from V and 6 from J; bases not matched to a gene: 2. To note about this clone: The sample contains more than one DNA sequence encoding this CDR3.

TCRdb's copy holds only in-frame clones and misses some; the assay was immunoSEQ multiplex PCR. The sample lists approximately 150,000 clones; approximately 81% were seen once. The sample comprised peripheral blood. This receptor was taken from a human donor in a cohort sampled during active COVID-19. This chain uses TRBV15 with TRBJ2-7; 7 nucleotides agree with TRBD2. The chain's CDR3 is CATSRDPGGEQYF. The CDR3 nucleotides are TGTGCCACCAGCAGAGACCCGGGGGGCGAGCAGTACTTC.